The clone carrying this T cell receptor (beta chain) has just a few counts. The table came from immunoSEQ multiplex PCR; TCRdb's copy has only in-frame clones and leaves some out. The table has 390,000 or so clones, 90% seen once. The data stem from a study of control samples from healthy donors and cancer patients. Source material: PBMCs. The TCR comes from a man aged 35 to 55 with head and neck cancer.

The CDR3 here is CASDRGGNTEAFF. As DNA, the CDR3 is TGTGCCAGTGACAGGGGAGGCAACACTGAAGCTTTCTTT. V and J are TRBV5-6 and TRBJ1-1; 8 bases line up with TRBD1. CDR3 length: 13 residues. The V segment lost 8 bases and the J segment 2 bases; nucleotides outside the gene matches: 5. Germline CDR1 is SGHDT and CDR2 is YYEEEE.